The 5 T cell receptor beta chains given below trace back to one sample, sequenced in a study of T cells after yellow fever vaccination. MiXCR, run by TCRdb on the 5' RACE reads, gives a single entry per CDR3 protein. Of about 85,000 distinct CDR3 sequences in the sample, 13% were seen once. The material was CD8+ T cells not binding an NS4B(214-222) dextramer, sorted from PBMCs, obtained approximately 22 days after the first yellow fever vaccination. These receptors were obtained from a young man who received the YFV17D yellow fever vaccine.

The rearrangement joins TRBV20-1 to TRBJ1-5; a possible D gene is TRBD1 (6 bases). Germline CDR1 and CDR2: DFQATT and SNEGSKA (reference sequence). The CDR3 is 16 amino acids. V lost 1 base and J lost 4, with 17 bases in between. In DNA form, the CDR3 reads TGCAGTGCTAGAGCGCCTTTAGGACAGAAGAATCAGCCCCAGCATTTT. This sequence encodes CSARAPLGQKNQPQHF.

In its sample, this clonotype was seen a few times. This chain uses TRBV6-5 with TRBJ2-5, with D possibly being TRBD1 or TRBD2 (6 bases each). Trimming stripped 0 bases from V and 2 bases from J, with 10 bases between. The CDR3 is 15 residues long. From germline, CDR1 is MNHEY and CDR2 SVGAGI. CDR3 bases: TGTGCCAGCAGTTACTCGGGGGGCTCTCAAGAGACCCAGTACTTC. Translation gives CASSYSGGSQETQYF.

The chain is built from TRBV27 and TRBJ2-7; TRBD1 aligns across 9 bases. Germline V gives CDR1 MNHEY, CDR2 SMNVEV (reference sequence). The CDR3 has 16 amino acids. J gave up 8 bases and V 4 bases, and 15 bases lay outside the gene matches. CDR3: CASSSYTGGLYVKQYF. The CDR3 nucleotides are TGTGCCAGCAGTTCATACACAGGGGGCTTATATGTCAAGCAGTACTTC.

This clonotype came up a few times. The CDR3 here is CASSSLFGGELFF. In DNA form, the CDR3 reads TGTGCCAGCAGTTCCCTCTTCGGCGGGGAGCTGTTTTTT. The chain joins TRBV6-2 or TRBV6-3 to TRBJ2-2; D gene unclear. The CDR3 contains 13 residues. With 4 bases removed from V and 7 bases from J, the gap between germline ends came to 10 bases. CDR1 MNHEY and CDR2 SVGEGT come from the germline V gene.

This clonotype has more than one count but fewer than ten. The chain has TRBV7-9 and TRBJ1-5, with a tentative D call TRBD1 (6 bases). Germline CDR1 is SEHNR and CDR2 is FQNEAQ (reference sequence). The length of the CDR3 is 13 residues. Trimming left V 8 bases short and J 2 bases short, with 10 bases between. This chain's CDR3 is CASEGEGNQPQHF. CDR3 nucleotides: TGTGCCAGCGAGGGGGAAGGCAATCAGCCCCAGCATTTT.